This T cell receptor beta chain was retrieved from a study of blood T cell repertoires in COVID-19. Study in general: There were acute and convalescent COVID-19 samples, and they came from the United States, Italy and Spain. T cells, B-cell-depleted T cells, or PBMCs provided the cDNA or gDNA that served as material.

In the original workflow: How many nucleated cells were present was estimated from reference gene primer amplification. Sequencing was performed with immunoSEQ multiplex PCR; in TCRdb, only in-frame clones are kept and a portion is missing. Clonal size and the V and J genes are those of that table, whereas D and trimming came from the DNA. The profile covers hundreds of thousands of clones, with 75% to 90% appearing a single time and 10% taken by the ten largest. V was shortened by 4 bases and J by 8 bases, with 15 bases between the two germline ends. CDR1 LNHNV and CDR2 YYDKDF come from the germline V gene (reference sequence). The CDR3 has 14 residues. Seattle patients were enrolled while actively infected and followed longitudinally.

The clonotype was recovered from a woman in her sixties or seventies with COVID-19, enrolled during active disease. The V and J genes are TRBV15 and TRBJ1-5, with TRBD1 as a possible D gene (6 bases). Sequenced sample: peripheral blood. This CDR3 is CATSKQGGGKPQHF. CDR3 nucleotides: TGTGCCACCAGCAAACAGGGCGGGGGGAAGCCCCAGCATTTT.